The sequence of this T cell receptor (beta chain) was determined in a study of OX40 agonist ivuxolimab in advanced cancers. Germline values: CDR1 MDHEN, CDR2 SYDVKM. This CDR3 is built from 14 residues. Trimming took 1 base from V and 0 from J, leaving 3 bases between them. Measured with immunoSEQ multiplex PCR; TCRdb has only the in-frame clones, and not every one. Here the sample spans 25,000 to 35,000 clones, roughly 80% being singletons. Specimen: CD4+ or CD8+ T cells sorted from blood, collected in a trial of the OX40 agonist ivuxolimab. The J gene is TRBJ1-4, the V gene TRBV28; D unclear. This clonotype was sampled from an adult with an advanced solid tumor such as melanoma, head and neck, liver or kidney cancer. The CDR3 DNA reads as TGTGCCAGCAGTTTATCCACAACTAATGAAAAACTGTTTTTT. Translation gives CASSLSTTNEKLFF.